This T cell receptor (beta chain) was obtained from a study of blood T cell repertoires in COVID-19. Study information: Acute-phase and convalescent COVID-19 samples originated in the United States, Italy and Spain.

Germline V CDR1 and CDR2: SGHTA, FQGNSA. Trimming removed 1 base from V and 8 bases from J, with 15 bases in between. The CDR3 contains 15 residues. Profiled with immunoSEQ multiplex PCR; TCRdb holds only in-frame clones, not every one. The table lists about 190,000 clones, about four fifths of them singletons. The chain has TRBV7-2 and TRBJ2-4; possibly TRBD2 for D (5 bases). This sequence originates from a man aged 60-69 years with acute or convalescent COVID-19. The sequenced material came from peripheral blood. CDR3 DNA: TGTGCCAGCAGCTTAGGAGTAGGGAGAGTGTACATTCAGTACTTC. Translating gives CASSLGVGRVYIQYF.